The present TCR beta chain was sequenced within a study of shared clonotypes between healthy human individuals. General study points: Limitation of the genetic and exposure-history diversity represented came from the few donors. A handful of donors held approximately 4.6% of naive CD4 clonotypes in common.

As concerns this clone: Antigen specificity is unknown.

CD4+ cells were split into CD45RA+ naive and CD45RA-negative memory subsets. V was cut by 1 base and J by 4 bases, with 8 bases left in between. The CDR3 has 14 residues. Germline V CDR1 and CDR2: LNHDA, SQIVND (reference sequence). Deep-level settings were used for running the assay. TCRdb keeps only in-frame clones here, not all; method: immunoSEQ multiplex PCR. Among under 1,900,000 clones listed, about 98.5% were seen once. The sequence was collected from a man aged 25 to 40 in good health. Sequences were obtained from naive CD4+ T cells sorted from blood. The subset is: CD45RA+ positively selected. The rearrangement links TRBV19 to TRBJ1-5; D gene uncertain. The CDR3 coding sequence is TGTGCCAGTAGTATAGCGTTACGGAATCAGCCCCAGCATTTT. This gives the protein CASSIALRNQPQHF.